This T cell receptor (beta chain) was documented in a study of blood T cell repertoires in COVID-19. Study-level background: Donors in the United States, Italy and Spain gave samples during acute or convalescent COVID-19.

Germline lookup yields CDR1 KGHSH and CDR2 LQKENI. V lost 0 bases to trimming and J lost 5 bases; unmatched junction nucleotides: 3. The CDR3 has 14 residues. Some clones are missing from TCRdb's copy, which holds only in-frame ones; the method was immunoSEQ multiplex PCR. The data show about 130,000 clones, approximately 83% seen once. The sequencing sample was made of peripheral blood. The TCR comes from a woman aged 50 to 60 who had recovered from COVID-19. The chain carries TRBV18 and TRBJ2-5; 7 bases match TRBD1. The CDR3 region is CASSPPTGSETQYF. In DNA form, the CDR3 reads TGTGCCAGCTCACCACCGACAGGGAGTGAGACCCAGTACTTC.